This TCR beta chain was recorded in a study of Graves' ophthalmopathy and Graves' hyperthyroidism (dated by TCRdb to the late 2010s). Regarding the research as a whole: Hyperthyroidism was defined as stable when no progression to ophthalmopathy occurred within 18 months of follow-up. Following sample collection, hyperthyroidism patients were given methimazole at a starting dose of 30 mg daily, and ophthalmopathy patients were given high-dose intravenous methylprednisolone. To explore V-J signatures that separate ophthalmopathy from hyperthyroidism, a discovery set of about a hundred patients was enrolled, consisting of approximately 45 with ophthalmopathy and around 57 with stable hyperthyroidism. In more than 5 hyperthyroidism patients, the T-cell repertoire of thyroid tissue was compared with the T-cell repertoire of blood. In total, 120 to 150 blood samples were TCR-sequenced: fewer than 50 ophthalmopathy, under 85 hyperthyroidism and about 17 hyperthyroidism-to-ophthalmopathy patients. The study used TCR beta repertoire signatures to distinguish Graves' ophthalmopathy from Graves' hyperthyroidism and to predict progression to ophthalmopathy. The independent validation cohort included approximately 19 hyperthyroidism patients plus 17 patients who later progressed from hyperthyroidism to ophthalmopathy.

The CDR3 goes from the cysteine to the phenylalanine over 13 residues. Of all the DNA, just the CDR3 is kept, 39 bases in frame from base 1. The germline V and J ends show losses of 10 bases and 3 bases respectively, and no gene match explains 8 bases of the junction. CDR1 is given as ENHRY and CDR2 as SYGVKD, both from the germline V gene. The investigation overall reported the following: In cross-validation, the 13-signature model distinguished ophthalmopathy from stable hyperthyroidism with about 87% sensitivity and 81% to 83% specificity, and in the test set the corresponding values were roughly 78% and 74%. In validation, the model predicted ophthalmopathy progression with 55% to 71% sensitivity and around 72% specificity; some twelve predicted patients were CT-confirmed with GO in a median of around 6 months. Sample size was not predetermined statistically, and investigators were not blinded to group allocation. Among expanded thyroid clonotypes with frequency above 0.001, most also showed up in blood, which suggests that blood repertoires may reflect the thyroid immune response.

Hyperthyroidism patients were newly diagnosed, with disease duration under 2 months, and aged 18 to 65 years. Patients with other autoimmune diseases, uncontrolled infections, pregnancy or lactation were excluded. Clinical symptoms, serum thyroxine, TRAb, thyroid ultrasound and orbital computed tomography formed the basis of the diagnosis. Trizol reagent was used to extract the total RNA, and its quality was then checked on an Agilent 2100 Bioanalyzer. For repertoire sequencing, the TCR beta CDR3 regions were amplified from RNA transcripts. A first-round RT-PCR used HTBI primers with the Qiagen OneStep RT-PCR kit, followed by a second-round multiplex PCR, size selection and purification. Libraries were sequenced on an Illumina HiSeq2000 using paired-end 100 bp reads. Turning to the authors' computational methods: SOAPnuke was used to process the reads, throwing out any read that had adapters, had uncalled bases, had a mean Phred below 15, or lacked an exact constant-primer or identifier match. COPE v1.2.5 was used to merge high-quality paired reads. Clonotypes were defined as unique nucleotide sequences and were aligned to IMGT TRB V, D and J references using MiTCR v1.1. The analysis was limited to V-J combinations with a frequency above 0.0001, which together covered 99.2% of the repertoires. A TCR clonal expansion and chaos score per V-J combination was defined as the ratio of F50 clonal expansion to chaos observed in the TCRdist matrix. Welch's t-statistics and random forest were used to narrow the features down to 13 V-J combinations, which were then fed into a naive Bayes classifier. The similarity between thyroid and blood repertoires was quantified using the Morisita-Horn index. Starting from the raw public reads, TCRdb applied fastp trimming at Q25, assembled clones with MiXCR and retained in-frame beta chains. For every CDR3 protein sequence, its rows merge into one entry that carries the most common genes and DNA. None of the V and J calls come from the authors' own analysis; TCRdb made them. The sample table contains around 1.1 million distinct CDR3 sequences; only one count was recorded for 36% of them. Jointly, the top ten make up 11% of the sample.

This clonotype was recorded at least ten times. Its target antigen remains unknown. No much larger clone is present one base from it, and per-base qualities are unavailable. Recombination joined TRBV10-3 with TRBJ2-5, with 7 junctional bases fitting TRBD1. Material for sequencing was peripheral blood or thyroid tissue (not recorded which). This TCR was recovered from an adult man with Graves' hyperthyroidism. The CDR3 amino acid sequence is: CATNSGTEETQYF. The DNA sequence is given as TGTGCCACCAACTCCGGGACAGAAGAGACCCAGTACTTC.